This entry concerns a single T cell receptor (beta chain). The antigen it binds to is not known. This sequence may be a read error, since a much larger clone differs from it by one base. CDR1 and CDR2 were assigned from the germline V gene as MDHEN and SYDVKM. The CDR3 sequence holds 15 residues, the cysteine and phenylalanine included. Just CDR3 DNA is preserved here, 45 bases in frame from base 1. After removal of 7 bases from V and 4 bases from J, the junction retains 11 bases not matched to a gene. The data belong to a study of tumor and adjacent non-tumor tissue in lung cancer (dated by TCRdb to the late 2010s). Regarding the research as a whole: Patients with adenocarcinoma (roughly 12), squamous cell carcinoma (2) and small cell lung cancer (1) were included in the cohort. Using bulk TCRbeta repertoires from roughly 14 lung cancer patients, the study set lung tumor tissue side by side with matched distant non-tumor lung tissue. A total of 95 million to 150 million productive TCRbeta reads were generated by sequencing, corresponding to an average of about 4.17 million reads per sample. The 15 or so patients were aged roughly 31 to 85 years, included 10 men and 5 women, and had TNM stage I to III disease. Under 35 paired specimens, one tumor and one normal lung sample per patient, were profiled by TCRbeta CDR3 sequencing.

The investigation overall reported the following: In normal lung, the top 100 clones accounted for a significantly larger cumulative share of the repertoire than in tumor tissue. The methods do not name the sequencing platform or mention unique molecular identifiers. Only around 15 patients were included in the cohort, and the need for larger samples and more detailed clinical data was noted by the authors. Because peripheral blood was not sequenced, blood TCRbeta repertoires in the lung cancer patients of the study were not examined. Tumor tissue showed significantly greater TCR diversity (inverse Simpson) than normal lung tissue (about 400 vs 150, P = 0.0075, Mann-Whitney U test). Younger patients had significantly higher TCR diversity, and higher tumor TCR diversity was associated with shorter overall and disease-free survival.

RNA was isolated from bulk, unsorted tissue, and RNA quality was assessed with a NanoDrop ND-1000 and an Agilent 2100. Newly diagnosed lung cancer patients without prior chemotherapy who had been admitted for thoracic surgery in China between August and November 2014 were enrolled as donors. Patients with previous radiotherapy or chemotherapy, or with another concurrent cancer, were excluded from the study. Pieces of surgical tissue measuring about 1-2.1 cm3 were kept in RNAlater solution and held at -80 degrees C until needed. Preparation of the library involved multiplex PCR. Sequencer: Illumina HiSeq 2500. TCRbeta libraries were constructed through three rounds of nested PCR with primers (Table S4) according to protocols modified from ARM-PCR. Before sequencing, PCR products of 200-500 bp were cut from the gel and purified using the QIAquick gel extraction kit. Per the source publication's procedure: Reads were cleaned using Trimmomatic, were merged into complete CDR3 sequences using FLASH, and were assigned to V(D)J germline segments using MiTCR. VDJtools was used to compute clonal diversity as the inverse Simpson's index. In-frame sequences lacking a premature stop codon were counted as productive reads. TCRdb passed the public sequencing reads through fastp at Q25 and MiXCR, retaining productive beta sequences. Rows with a matching CDR3 protein are joined into one entry that keeps the most common DNA and genes. The V and J calls were determined by TCRdb, not by the authors. This sample holds about 110,000 distinct CDR3 sequences; over 75% were observed only once. The leading ten clones occupy 22% of the sample.

This receptor was identified in a man in his 70s with non-small cell lung cancer. The sequence is built from TRBV28 and TRBJ2-3, with 7 bases matching TRBD2. Sequences were obtained from lung tumor tissue. Read as DNA, the sequence is TGTGCCAGCACCCCATCGGGGGGTTTATCAGATACGCAGTATTTT. This gives the protein CASTPSGGLSDTQYF. Reference TRBV28 and TRBJ2-3 proteins supply the regions before and after the CDR3; the full variable domain is: DVKVTQSSRYLVKRTGEKVFLECVQDMDHENMFWYRQDPGLGLRLIYFSYDVKMKEKGDIPEGYSVSREKKERFSLILESASTNQTSMYLCASTPSGGLSDTQYFGPGTRLTVL.